Listed below are T cell receptor beta chains from one sample, sequenced in a study of blood T cell repertoires in COVID-19. The table came from immunoSEQ multiplex PCR; TCRdb's copy has only in-frame clones and leaves some out. This table holds about 280,000 clones, 87% found once. Sequencing input: PBMCs or T cells enriched from blood (not recorded which). Receptors were obtained from a woman between 40 and 55 years old who had recovered from COVID-19. Both conserved end residues are part of each CDR3. The D gene is left open where the match is weak. A row's size may be missing; if present it is once, few, many or a size class.

NA	TRBV2	TRBJ2-7	NA	TGTGCCAGCAGTGACCTTCTGCGGCGGGTCGGGGAGCAGTACTTC	CASSDLLRRVGEQYF
NA	TRBV12-5	TRBJ2-1	TRBD2	TGTGCTAGTGGCCGAAGCGGGACGGGGAATGAGCAGTTCTTC	CASGRSGTGNEQFF
NA	TRBV10-1	TRBJ2-7	NA	TGCGCCAGCAGCACAGGGTATTCGGAGGAGCAGTACTTC	CASSTGYSEEQYF
NA	TRBV28	TRBJ1-5	NA	TGTGCCAGCAAGGGGGACACCAATCAGCCCCAGCATTTT	CASKGDTNQPQHF
NA	TRBV7-2	TRBJ2-1	NA	TGTGCCAGCAGCTTGGCCAGGGGCCCATACAATGAGCAGTTCTTC	CASSLARGPYNEQFF
NA	TRBV27	TRBJ1-2	NA	TGTGCCAGCAGTTCCCGCGGGCAGGGGAACTATGGCTACACCTTC	CASSSRGQGNYGYTF
few	TRBV29-1	TRBJ1-2	NA	TGCAGCGCGGAGGACCCAATACGGGGTGGCTACACCTTC	CSAEDPIRGGYTF
NA	TRBV28	TRBJ1-4	NA	TGTGCCAGCAGTCTCACGCGCTTTGAAAAACTGTTTTTT	CASSLTRFEKLFF
once	TRBV28	TRBJ1-5	NA	TGTGCCAGCAGTCCCGGACGGAGGTATAGCAATCAGCCCCAGCATTTT	CASSPGRRYSNQPQHF
NA	TRBV7-9	TRBJ2-3	NA	TGTGCCAGCAGCCGATTATCCGGGACACGGACATTAGATACGCAGTATTTT	CASSRLSGTRTLDTQYF
NA	TRBV5-1	TRBJ1-1	NA	TGCGCCAGCAGCCTCAACCAGGTGCGGAACACTGAAGCTTTCTTT	CASSLNQVRNTEAFF
NA	TRBV5-1	TRBJ2-4	TRBD2	TGCGCCAGCAGCTTGGAGGGACTAGCGGATTACAAAAACATTCAGTACTTC	CASSLEGLADYKNIQYF
NA	TRBV18	TRBJ1-1	TRBD1	TGTGCCAGCTCACCGGACAGGACTGCAGGAGCTTTCTTT	CASSPDRTAGAFF
NA	TRBV28	TRBJ1-3	TRBD1	TGTGCCAGCAGTTTAAAGGCAGGGGGTGGAAACACCATATATTTT	CASSLKAGGGNTIYF
NA	TRBV28	TRBJ2-1	TRBD2	TGTGCCAGCAGTTTGCTGGGACTAGCGGGAGTCAATGAGCAGTTCTTC	CASSLLGLAGVNEQFF
NA	TRBV7-3	TRBJ2-1	TRBD2	TGTGCCAGCAGCGCAACTAGCGGATCTTACAATGAGCAGTTCTTC	CASSATSGSYNEQFF
NA	TRBV9	TRBJ1-2	TRBD1	TGTGCCAGCAGCGCCCAACCGGGACAGTATGGCTACACCTTC	CASSAQPGQYGYTF
NA	TRBV7-2	TRBJ2-5	NA	TGTGCCAGCAGCTTTTATCCGGAGGGCCAAGAGACCCAGTACTTC	CASSFYPEGQETQYF
NA	TRBV9	TRBJ1-2	TRBD1	TGTGCCAGCAGCGGGGGACAGGGGTATGGCTACACCTTC	CASSGGQGYGYTF
NA	TRBV28	TRBJ1-3	TRBD1	TGTGCCAGCAGCTCCCCGAGGGACAGTTATGCTGGAAACACCATATATTTT	CASSSPRDSYAGNTIYF
NA	TRBV2	TRBJ2-1	TRBD2	TGTGCCAGCCGGGAGAGGGAGGGAGCCTACAATGAGCAGTTCTTC	CASREREGAYNEQFF
NA	TRBV29-1	TRBJ1-2	NA	TGCAGCGTCCGGGAAGCTAGGAACTATGGCTACACCTTC	CSVREARNYGYTF
NA	TRBV7-8	TRBJ2-5	TRBD2	TGTGCCAGCGCCACTAGCGGGCAAGAGACCCAGTACTTC	CASATSGQETQYF
NA	TRBV10-3	TRBJ1-4	NA	TGTGCCATCAGTGAGTCGACTCATGAAAAACTGTTTTTT	CAISESTHEKLFF
once	TRBV15	TRBJ2-7	TRBD1	TGTGCCACCGGGGCCCGACAGGGGGTCGGGTACGAGCAGTACTTC	CATGARQGVGYEQYF
NA	TRBV18	TRBJ2-1	TRBD2	TGTGCCAGCTCATACCGACTAGCGGAGGCCGGGCAGTTCTTC	CASSYRLAEAGQFF
NA	TRBV10-2	TRBJ1-5	NA	TGCGCCAGCAGTGAGTCGGGGGGACGGAATCAGCCCCAGCATTTT	CASSESGGRNQPQHF
NA	TRBV19	TRBJ2-1	NA	TGTGCCAGTAGTAGAGGGGGAGGGAGCTACAATGAGCAGTTCTTC	CASSRGGGSYNEQFF
once	TRBV6-5	TRBJ1-2	TRBD1	TGTGCCAGCAGTTATGGACAGGGAGCTAACTATGGCTACACCTTC	CASSYGQGANYGYTF
NA	TRBV18	TRBJ2-3	TRBD1	TGTGCCAGCTCACCAGGAACAGGGGCATATGGCACAGATACGCAGTATTTT	CASSPGTGAYGTDTQYF
NA	TRBV7-2	TRBJ2-2	NA	TGTGCCAGCAGCTCTGGACTGAACACCGGGGAGCTGTTTTTT	CASSSGLNTGELFF
NA	TRBV27	TRBJ2-3	NA	TGTGCCAGCAGTTTCCGGCGGACTTACACAGATACGCAGTATTTT	CASSFRRTYTDTQYF
NA	TRBV7-9	TRBJ2-7	NA	TGTGCCAGCAGCTCGTACCGACAGTACGAGCAGTACTTC	CASSSYRQYEQYF
NA	TRBV27	TRBJ2-5	NA	TGTGCCAGCAGTACGCGGAACGGGGAGACCCAGTACTTC	CASSTRNGETQYF
NA	TRBV2	TRBJ2-3	NA	TGTGCCAGCGTTTGGCTCGGCACAGATACGCAGTATTTT	CASVWLGTDTQYF
NA	TRBV11-3	TRBJ2-7	TRBD2	TGTGCCAGCAGCCCCCCTAGCAGGGAGCGGGAGAAGGACGAGCAGTACTTC	CASSPPSREREKDEQYF
NA	TRBV19	TRBJ2-5	TRBD1	TGTGCCAGTAGAAGGGGGACAGGGGTAGAGACCCAGTACTTC	CASRRGTGVETQYF
NA	TRBV5-1	TRBJ1-5	TRBD1	TGCGCCAGCAGCTTGGCAGGGGGGCGGAATCAGCCCCAGCATTTT	CASSLAGGRNQPQHF
few	TRBV5-8	TRBJ2-7	NA	TGTGCCAGCAGTCCGGACAGAACCTACGAGCAGTACTTC	CASSPDRTYEQYF
NA	TRBV19	TRBJ1-1	TRBD1	TGTGCCAGTAGTATAGACCACAGGGGAATGAACACTGAAGCTTTCTTT	CASSIDHRGMNTEAFF
NA	TRBV3-1/TRBV3-2	TRBJ1-5	NA	TGTGCCAGCAGCCAAGAGGGCCAGCCCCAGCATTTT	CASSQEGQPQHF
NA	TRBV5-4	TRBJ2-1	NA	TGTGCCAGCAGCTTTGGAGGGAGCTCCTACAATGAGCAGTTCTTC	CASSFGGSSYNEQFF
NA	TRBV5-6	TRBJ1-1	NA	TGTGCCAGCAGCCCGGGACACCGAAGTAAAGCTTTCTTT	CASSPGHRSKAFF
NA	TRBV12-3/TRBV12-4	TRBJ1-1	TRBD1	TGTGCCAGCAGTAACAGGGGGAACACTGAAGCTTTCTTT	CASSNRGNTEAFF
NA	TRBV30	TRBJ1-1	TRBD1	TGTGCCTGGCACAGGGGCATTTGGTCGACTGAAGCTTTCTTT	CAWHRGIWSTEAFF
NA	TRBV7-2	TRBJ1-3	NA	TGTGCCAGCAGTCCAACAGGGCGGTCTGGAAACACCATATATTTT	CASSPTGRSGNTIYF